The 6 T cell receptor beta chains below were found in one sample sequenced in a study of regulatory T cells in long-lasting Graves disease (dated by TCRdb to the early 2020s). Libraries came from multiplex PCR. The data were produced on an Illumina HiSeq 4000. iRepertoire HTBI primers and Arm-PCR amplification of CDR3 regions were used to construct TCR beta libraries. TCRdb reanalyzed the raw reads on its own, using fastp at Q25 for trimming and MiXCR for clone calling, and kept in-frame beta chains. CDR3 protein sequences are deduplicated, and each keeps its most common genes and DNA. In this sample the table shows some 600,000 distinct CDR3 sequences, roughly a sixth of which occur a single time. The ten largest clones capture 12% of the sample. The time point label, read with the paper, signifies: newly diagnosed GD, antithyroid drugs for less than 3 months. For both TCR sequencing and RNA sequencing, RNA was extracted from PBMCs in TRIzol.

These records were also assigned to another study, of T cells in Graves' hyperthyroidism and ophthalmopathy.

This specimen was peripheral blood mononuclear cells (PBMCs), taken at new diagnosis, from a patient treated with antithyroid drugs. Receptors were obtained from a man younger than 30 with Graves disease. Donor details come from another sample of the same person, matched by shared clones.

The table lists this clonotype with many counts. V is TRBV20-1 and J is TRBJ1-4; D gene unclear. The germline CDR1 and CDR2 sequences are DFQATT and SNEGSKA (reference sequence). The CDR3 covers 10 residues. V lost 6 bases, J lost 7 bases, and 6 bases lay in between. The CDR3 DNA is TGCAGTGCCAAGGGTGAAAAACTGTTTTTT. This encodes CSAKGEKLFF.

To note about this clonotype: This clone may be a read error of a much larger clone one base away. DNA of the CDR3: TGTGCCAGCAATACCCAGGGGGTTGGCAATCAGTCCCAGCATTTT. As protein: CASNTQGVGNQSQHF. This rearrangement joins TRBV6-2 or TRBV6-3 to TRBJ1-5; 7 positions match TRBD1. Germline V gene sequence: CDR1 MNHEY, CDR2 SVGEGT. This CDR3 is built from 15 residues.

Only a few counts were recorded for this clonotype. The genes are TRBV20-1 and TRBJ2-1; 12 positions match TRBD2. V dropped 0 bases and J dropped 0; count of bases not matched to a gene: 18. The CDR3 has 22 amino acids. The germline V gene has CDR1 DFQATT and CDR2 SNEGSKA (reference sequence). As DNA, the CDR3 is TGCAGTGCTAGAGATCTCTTGGGTGGACAGCAGACTAGCGGGAGCTCCTACAATGAGCAGTTCTTC. Translating it yields CSARDLLGGQQTSGSSYNEQFF.

The chain carries TRBV11-1 and TRBJ2-1, with D hard to call. The germline V and J ends were trimmed by 3 bases and 9 bases, with 12 bases remaining between them. CDR1 SGHAT and CDR2 FQDESV come from the germline V gene (reference sequence). This CDR3 spans 13 amino acids. The CDR3 DNA sequence: TGTGCCAGCAGCTTGAGCCAGCTCGGTGAGCAGTTCTTC. Its translation: CASSLSQLGEQFF.

CDR3 bases: TGTGCCAGCAGCTCCCCCCTAGCGGGAGGTCCTAACAATGAGCAGTTCTTC. This translates into CASSSPLAGGPNNEQFF. This sequence joins TRBV7-9 and TRBJ2-1, with 11 bases matching TRBD2. Germline V gene data show CDR1 as SEHNR and CDR2 as FQNEAQ (reference sequence). V was clipped by 4 bases and J by 5 bases; unmatched bases: 10. The length of the CDR3 is 17 residues.

The V gene is TRBV5-6, the J gene TRBJ2-1; 7 positions match TRBD1. Losses at the gene ends were 0 bases for V and 2 bases for J; bases not matched to a gene: 8. The germline V gene encodes CDR1 SGHDT and CDR2 YYEEEE. The CDR3 loop spans 17 amino acids. CDR3: CASSLDPLGGTYNEQFF. DNA for the CDR3: TGTGCCAGCAGCTTGGACCCTTTAGGGGGCACCTACAATGAGCAGTTCTTC. The whole variable domain, filled in from reference TRBV5-6 and TRBJ2-1, reads DAGVTQSPTHLIKTRGQQVTLRCSPKSGHDTVSWYQQALGQGPQFIFQYYEEEERQRGNFPDRFSGHQFPNYSSELNVNALLLGDSALYLCASSLDPLGGTYNEQFFGPGTRLTVL.